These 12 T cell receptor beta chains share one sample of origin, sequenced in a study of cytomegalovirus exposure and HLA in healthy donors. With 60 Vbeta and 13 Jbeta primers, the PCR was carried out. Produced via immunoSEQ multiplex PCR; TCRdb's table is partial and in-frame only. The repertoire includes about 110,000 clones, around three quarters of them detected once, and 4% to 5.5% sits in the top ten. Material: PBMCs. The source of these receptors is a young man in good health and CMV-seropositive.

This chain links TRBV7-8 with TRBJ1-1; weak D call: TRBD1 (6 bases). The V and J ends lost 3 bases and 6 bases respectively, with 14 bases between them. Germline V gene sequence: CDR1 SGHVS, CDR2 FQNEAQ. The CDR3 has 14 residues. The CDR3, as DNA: TGTGCCAGCAGCTTCGGGCAGGGGTCCGCTGAAGCTTTCTTT. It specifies CASSFGQGSAEAFF.

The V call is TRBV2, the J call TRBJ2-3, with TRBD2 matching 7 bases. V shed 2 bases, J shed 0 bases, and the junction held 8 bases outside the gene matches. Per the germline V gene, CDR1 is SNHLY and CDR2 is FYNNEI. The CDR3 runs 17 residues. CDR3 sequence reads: CASSEIRASGSTDTQYF. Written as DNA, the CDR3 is TGTGCCAGCAGTGAAATTCGGGCTAGCGGAAGCACAGATACGCAGTATTTT. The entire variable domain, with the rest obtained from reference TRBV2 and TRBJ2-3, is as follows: EPEVTQTPSHQVTQMGQEVILRCVPISNHLYFYWYRQILGQKVEFLVSFYNNEISEKSEIFDDQFSVERPDGSNFTLKIRSTKLEDSAMYFCASSEIRASGSTDTQYFGPGTRLTVL.

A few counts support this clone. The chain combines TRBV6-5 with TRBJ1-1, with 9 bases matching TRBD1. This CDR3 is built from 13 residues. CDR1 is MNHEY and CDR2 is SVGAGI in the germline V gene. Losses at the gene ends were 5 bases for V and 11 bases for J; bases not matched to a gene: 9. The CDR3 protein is CASSKYRGRGAFF. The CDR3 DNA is TGTGCCAGCAGTAAATACAGGGGGCGCGGTGCTTTCTTT.

CDR3 loop: CASSNTGTNTEAFF. The CDR3 coding sequence is TGTGCCAGCAGTAATACAGGGACGAACACTGAAGCTTTCTTT. This rearrangement joins TRBV7-9 to TRBJ1-1; TRBD1 is a possible D gene (6 bases). The CDR3 has 14 amino acids. CDR1 and CDR2 (germline): SEHNR, FQNEAQ (reference sequence). V was cut by 6 bases and J by 1 base, with 12 bases left in between. The entire variable domain, with the rest obtained from reference TRBV7-9 and TRBJ1-1, is as follows: DTGVSQNPRHKITKRGQNVTFRCDPISEHNRLYWYRQTLGQGPEFLTYFQNEAQLEKSRLLSDRFSAERPKGSFSTLEIQRTEQGDSAMYLCASSNTGTNTEAFFGQGTRLTVV.

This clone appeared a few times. The CDR3 here is CASSQSHTGHTEAFF. CDR3 bases: TGCGCCAGCAGCCAATCCCACACAGGGCATACTGAAGCTTTCTTT. The rearrangement joins TRBV4-3 to TRBJ1-1, with D perhaps TRBD1 (6 bases). CDR1 is LGHNA, CDR2 YSLEER, per germline. Trimming removed 2 bases at V and 5 bases at J, with 15 bases between. The CDR3 is 15 amino acids.

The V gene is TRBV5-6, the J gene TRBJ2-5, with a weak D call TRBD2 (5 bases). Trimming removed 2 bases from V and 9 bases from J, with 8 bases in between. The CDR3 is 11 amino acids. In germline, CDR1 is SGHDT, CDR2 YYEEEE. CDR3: CASSFLGAQYF. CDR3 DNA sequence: TGTGCCAGCAGCTTCCTCGGGGCCCAGTACTTC.

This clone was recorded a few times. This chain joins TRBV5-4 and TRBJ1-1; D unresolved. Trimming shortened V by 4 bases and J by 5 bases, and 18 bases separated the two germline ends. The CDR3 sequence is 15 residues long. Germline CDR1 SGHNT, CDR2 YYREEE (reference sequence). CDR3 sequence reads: CASSRDQASGTEAFF. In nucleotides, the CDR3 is TGTGCCAGCAGCCGTGATCAGGCCTCGGGGACTGAAGCTTTCTTT.

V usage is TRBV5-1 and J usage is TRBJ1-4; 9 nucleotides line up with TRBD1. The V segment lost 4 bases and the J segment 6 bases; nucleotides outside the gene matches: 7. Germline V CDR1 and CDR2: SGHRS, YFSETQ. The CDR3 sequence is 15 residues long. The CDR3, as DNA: TGCGCCAGCAGCCGAACAGGGGGCCGCGATGAAAAACTGTTTTTT. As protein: CASSRTGGRDEKLFF.

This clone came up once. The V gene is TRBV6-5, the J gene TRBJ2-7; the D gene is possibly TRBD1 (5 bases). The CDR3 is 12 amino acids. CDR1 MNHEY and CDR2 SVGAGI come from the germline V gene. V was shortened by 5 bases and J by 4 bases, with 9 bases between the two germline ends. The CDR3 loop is CASSPAGYEQYF. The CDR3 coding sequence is TGTGCCAGCAGTCCCGCAGGGTACGAGCAGTACTTC.

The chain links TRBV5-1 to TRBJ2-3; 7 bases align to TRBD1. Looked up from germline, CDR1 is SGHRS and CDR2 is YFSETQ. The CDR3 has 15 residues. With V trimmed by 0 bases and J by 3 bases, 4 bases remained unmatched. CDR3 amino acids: CASSLEGGGTDTQYF. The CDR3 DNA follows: TGCGCCAGCAGCTTGGAAGGGGGCGGAACAGATACGCAGTATTTT.

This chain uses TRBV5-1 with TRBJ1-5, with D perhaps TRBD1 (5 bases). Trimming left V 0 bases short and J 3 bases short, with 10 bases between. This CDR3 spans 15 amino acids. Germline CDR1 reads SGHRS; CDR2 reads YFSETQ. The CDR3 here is CASSLGAGVNQPQHF. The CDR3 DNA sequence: TGCGCCAGCAGCTTGGGAGCGGGGGTCAATCAGCCCCAGCATTTT.

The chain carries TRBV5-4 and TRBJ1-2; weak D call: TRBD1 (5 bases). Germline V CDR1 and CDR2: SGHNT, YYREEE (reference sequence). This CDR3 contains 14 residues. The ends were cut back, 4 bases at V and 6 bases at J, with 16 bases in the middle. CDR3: CASSDATRGHGYTF. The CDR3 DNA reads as TGTGCCAGCAGCGATGCCACAAGGGGCCATGGCTACACCTTC.